The 8 T cell receptor beta chains given below trace back to one sample, sequenced in a study of T cells in women clearing cervical HPV infection. Data came from immunoSEQ multiplex PCR; TCRdb stores just in-frame clones and leaves some out. This table holds some 46,000 clones. Sequences were obtained from blood buffy coat. The source is a woman aged 18-70 years with a cervical HPV16 infection that either progressed to CIN3+ or cleared (not recorded which).

A remark on this clone: The read terminates 3 residues before the CDR3 end, so the remaining end is supplied by the germline J gene. The chain employs TRBV5-6 and TRBJ2-4, with D perhaps matching TRBD1 (6 bases). This CDR3 region has 13 residues. CDR1 and CDR2 from the germline V gene are SGHDT and YYEEEE. The CDR3 DNA, read in part, is TGTGCCAGCAGCATACAGGGTATCGAGACT. It yields the protein CASSIQGIET. The whole CDR3 sequence is CASSIQGIETQYF.

Regarding this clone: The read ends 3 residues early relative to the CDR3; the germline J gene fills the gap. This chain links TRBV6-2 or TRBV6-3 with TRBJ1-2; D is perhaps TRBD1 (5 bases). V lost 7 bases and J 5 bases, leaving 8 bases between the germline ends. Germline CDR1 and CDR2: MNHEY and SVGEGT. The CDR3 runs 11 residues. The DNA read from the CDR3 is TGTGCCAGCATCTACAGGTATGGC. Residues: CASIYRYG. The CDR3 in its entirety is CASIYRYGYTF.

On this clone: The CDR3 goes on 3 residues after the read ends, and that part is filled in from the germline J gene. The V gene is TRBV20-1, the J gene TRBJ2-2; 10 nucleotides align to TRBD2. In germline, CDR1 is DFQATT, CDR2 SNEGSKA (reference sequence). The CDR3 has 13 residues. V trimming: 5 bases; J trimming: 6 bases; junction bases outside the gene matches: 3. Incomplete CDR3 DNA: TGCAGTGCTGTCGGGACTAGCGCCGGGGAG. Its translation: CSAVGTSAGE. The whole CDR3 is CSAVGTSAGELFF.

As for this clone: The missing CDR3 end, 3 residues past where the read stops, is filled in from the germline J gene. The chain is built from TRBV5-1 and TRBJ2-2, with 7 bases fitting TRBD2. J gave up 4 bases and V 4 bases, and 10 bases lay outside the gene matches. The CDR3 has 16 amino acids. The germline gives CDR1 SGHRS, CDR2 YFSETQ. The sequenced part of the CDR3 DNA is TGCGCCAGCAGCCCGGACCCTAGCGGCGGCACCGGGGAG. Residues: CASSPDPSGGTGE. The full CDR3 reads CASSPDPSGGTGELFF.

In regard to this clone: The junction departs from the called germline gene at one end, perhaps through a read error. Read data end 3 residues before the CDR3 end; the end is taken from the germline J gene. The chain links TRBV7-7 to TRBJ2-3, with 8 positions matching TRBD2. This CDR3 has 15 residues. The germline CDR1 and CDR2 sequences are SSHAT and FNYEAQ (reference sequence). The part of the CDR3 DNA that was read is TGTGCTAGCAGCCCTTACGGGGGGGGCACAGATACG. Translating gives CASSPYGGGTDT. The entire CDR3 is CASSPYGGGTDTQYF. The full variable domain, completed using reference TRBV7-7 and TRBJ2-3, is GAGVSQSPRYKVTKRGQDVTLRCDPISSHATLYWYQQALGQGPEFLTYFNYEAQPDKSGLPSDRFSAERPEGSISTLTIQRTEQRDSAMYRCASSPYGGGTDTQYFGPGTRLTVL.

In regard to this clone: The CDR3 end is not reached by the read, which stops 3 residues before it; the germline J gene fills it in. This chain links TRBV10-3 with TRBJ2-2; possibly TRBD2 for D (5 bases). The V gene's germline CDR1 is ENHRY and CDR2 SYGVKD. The length of the CDR3 is 14 residues. The CDR3: CAISDSGRGEKLFF. The sequenced part of the CDR3 DNA is TGTGCCATCAGTGATTCGGGGAGAGGTGAAAAG.

A word on this clone: The CDR3 end is not reached by the read, which stops 3 residues before it; the germline J gene fills it in. The rearrangement uses TRBV18 and TRBJ1-1, with TRBD1 as a possible D gene (6 bases). The length of the CDR3 is 12 residues. CDR1 is KGHSH and CDR2 is LQKENI in the germline V gene. V shed 4 bases and J shed 5 bases, with 8 bases lying between them. The CDR3 is CASSLRGTEAFF. The CDR3 bases that were read are TGTGCCAGCTCACTGAGGGGGACTGAA.

With regard to this clone: The read ends 3 residues shy of where the CDR3 ends; the end is completed using the germline J gene. The J gene is TRBJ2-7, the V gene TRBV7-8, with D perhaps matching TRBD1 (6 bases). CDR3 size: 14 residues. The germline gives CDR1 SGHVS, CDR2 FQNEAQ. V lost 3 bases to trimming and J lost 3 bases, with 12 bases between them. The CDR3 reads CASSLDRFHYEQYF. The CDR3 bases that were read are TGTGCCAGCAGCTTGGACAGATTTCACTACGAG. The whole variable domain, filled in from reference TRBV7-8 and TRBJ2-7, reads GAGVSQSPRYKVAKRGQDVALRCDPISGHVSLFWYQQALGQGPEFLTYFQNEAQLDKSGLPSDRFFAERPEGSVSTLKIQRTQQEDSAVYLCASSLDRFHYEQYFGPGTRLTVT.